Listed below are T cell receptor beta chains from one sample, sequenced in a study of T cell responses to AZD1222 COVID-19 vaccine. The method was immunoSEQ multiplex PCR; TCRdb's version includes in-frame clones alone and lacks a portion of them. The table shows 120,000 to 150,000 clones, with roughly nine tenths occurring only once. The sequences come from peripheral blood, collected on day 0 of AZD1222 vaccination. These receptors were taken from an adult in good health. CDR3s include the opening cysteine and the closing phenylalanine or tryptophan. The order of the fields is J gene, D gene, V gene, clone size, CDR3 DNA, CDR3 protein. D genes are given only for firm matches. Clone size is given for some rows only: seen once, a few or many times, or a class if the clone is expanded.

>TRBJ2-3|-|TRBV20-1|-
TGCAGTTCTGGGCGGGCAGATACGCAGTATTTT
CSSGRADTQYF
>TRBJ2-2|-|TRBV6-2/TRBV6-3|-
TGTGCCAGCAGTTACCGGCGGGATGGCGGGGAGCTGTTTTTT
CASSYRRDGGELFF
>TRBJ2-3|-|TRBV27|-
TGTGCCAGCAGTTTAAGCCGAGTAAATACGCAGTATTTT
CASSLSRVNTQYF
>TRBJ1-1|-|TRBV12-3/TRBV12-4|-
TGTGCCAGCAGTTTTTACACTGAAGCTTTCTTT
CASSFYTEAFF
>TRBJ2-7|TRBD1|TRBV7-2|-
TGTGCCAGCAGCTGGGACAGCCTGAATTTCTACGAGCAGTACTTC
CASSWDSLNFYEQYF
>TRBJ2-2|-|TRBV5-1|-
TGCGCCAGCAGCTTGGGAGCTGGGGAGCTGTTTTTT
CASSLGAGELFF
>TRBJ1-5|TRBD1|TRBV5-1|-
TGCGCCAGCAGCCCGGGGACAGGGGGCTTTGGTCAGCCCCAGCATTTT
CASSPGTGGFGQPQHF
>TRBJ2-3|TRBD1|TRBV29-1|-
TGCAGCGTTTCACCGGGACAGGCGACCACAGATACGCAGTATTTT
CSVSPGQATTDTQYF
>TRBJ1-6|-|TRBV30|-
TGTGCCTGGAGTGTAGGAGGGCCTATCAATAATTCACCCCTCCACTTT
CAWSVGGPINNSPLHF
>TRBJ1-1|-|TRBV6-1|-
TGTGCCAGCAGTGAAGGAGTGAACACTGAAGCTTTCTTT
CASSEGVNTEAFF
>TRBJ1-1|-|TRBV7-3|few
TGTGCCAGCAGCTCCCGACCCAGTAGCGCTGAAGCTTTCTTT
CASSSRPSSAEAFF
>TRBJ2-7|TRBD1|TRBV15|once
TGTGCCACCAGCGTACGGACAGGGGGCGACGAGCAGTACTTC
CATSVRTGGDEQYF
>TRBJ1-2|-|TRBV28|many
TGTGCCAGCAGTTTGGCTTCAGACTATGGCTACACCTTC
CASSLASDYGYTF
>TRBJ2-7|-|TRBV11-3|-
TGTGCCAGCAGCACCCCGGTTCTGTCCGGGTACGAGCAGTACTTC
CASSTPVLSGYEQYF
>TRBJ2-7|-|TRBV27|once
TGTGCCAGCAGTTCCTTCCCACCTAGGGGGGGGAACTACGAGCAGTACTTC
CASSSFPPRGGNYEQYF
>TRBJ1-2|-|TRBV12-3/TRBV12-4|-
TGTGCCAGCAGTTCCGGGATGCGAGGCTACACCTTC
CASSSGMRGYTF
>TRBJ2-5|-|TRBV6-5|-
TGTGCCAGCACCATGGAGGGCTCGGAGACCCAGTACTTC
CASTMEGSETQYF
>TRBJ2-1|TRBD1|TRBV28|-
TGTGCCAGCAGACGGGACAGGGTGGGCGTCAGCGAGCAGTTCTTC
CASRRDRVGVSEQFF
>TRBJ2-7|-|TRBV7-2|once
TGTGCCAGCAGCTTATCCGCGACATCTCCCAACGAGCAGTACTTC
CASSLSATSPNEQYF
>TRBJ2-7|-|TRBV28|-
TGTGCCAGCAGTCCCGGAGTAAGCGAGCAGTACTTC
CASSPGVSEQYF
>TRBJ1-2|-|TRBV10-1|once
TGCGCCAGCAGTTACGGAGCTAACTATGGCTACACCTTC
CASSYGANYGYTF
>TRBJ2-7|-|TRBV7-2|-
TGTGCCAGCAGCTTACAGGGGTTTGGCACCTACGAGCAGTACTTC
CASSLQGFGTYEQYF
>TRBJ1-5|-|TRBV6-5|-
TGTGCCAGCAGCCGATTCAGGGATCAGCCCCAGCATTTT
CASSRFRDQPQHF
>TRBJ1-5|-|TRBV4-3|-
TGCGCCAGCAGCCAAGAATTCACAGGGAGACATCAGCCCCAGCATTTT
CASSQEFTGRHQPQHF
>TRBJ2-2|TRBD2|TRBV3-1/TRBV3-2|once
TGTGCCAGCAGAACGACTAGCGGGAGGTTGGGGGAGCTGTTTTTT
CASRTTSGRLGELFF
>TRBJ2-1|TRBD2|TRBV7-9|-
TGTGCCAGCAGCCTCCAGGGGACTAGCAAGATCAATGAGCAGTTCTTC
CASSLQGTSKINEQFF
>TRBJ2-1|TRBD2|TRBV7-3|-
TGTGCCAGCAGCTTAATGCATAGGGGACGGGAGGGAAAGTACAATGAGCAGTTCTTC
CASSLMHRGREGKYNEQFF
>TRBJ2-1|-|TRBV21-1|-
TGTGCCAGCAGCGGCCCGGGACAGGGGCCCGACAATGAGCAGTTCTTC
CASSGPGQGPDNEQFF
>TRBJ1-2|-|TRBV5-6|-
TGTGCCAGCAAAGAGGTGGCTCCATCTTATGGCTACACCTTC
CASKEVAPSYGYTF
>TRBJ2-1|-|TRBV28|once
TGTGCCAGCAGTCCAGACAGAGGCCGGGTCTGGTTCTTC
CASSPDRGRVWFF
>TRBJ1-5|TRBD1|TRBV19|-
TGTGCCAGTAGCACGGGACAGCCTAATCAGCCCCAGCATTTT
CASSTGQPNQPQHF
>TRBJ1-5|-|TRBV7-2|-
TGTGCCAGCAGCTTCTTCAATCAGCCCCAGCATTTT
CASSFFNQPQHF
>TRBJ2-1|TRBD2|TRBV9|-
TGTGCCAGCAGCGTAGCGGGACTAGCGGGAGGAAGTGAGCAGTTCTTC
CASSVAGLAGGSEQFF
>TRBJ1-1|-|TRBV20-1|few
TGCAGTGCTACCTGGAACACTGAAGCTTTCTTT
CSATWNTEAFF
>TRBJ1-1|TRBD1|TRBV12-3/TRBV12-4|-
TGTGCCAGCAGTTTGAGGGGGCGAACTGAAGCTTTCTTT
CASSLRGRTEAFF
>TRBJ1-1|-|TRBV28|-
TGTGCCAGCAGTCAAGGCGGCACTGAAGCTTTCTTT
CASSQGGTEAFF
>TRBJ2-7|-|TRBV21-1|-
TGTGCCAGCAGCAAAGAGGGGGACAGGGGATTGTACGAGCAGTACTTC
CASSKEGDRGLYEQYF
>TRBJ1-4|-|TRBV2|-
TGTGCCAGCCGGTTAGAGGGGGAAAAACTGTTTTTT
CASRLEGEKLFF
>TRBJ1-2|-|TRBV5-8|once
TGTGCCAGCAGACAAACCCGGGGTTCGGGGGGCTACACCTTC
CASRQTRGSGGYTF
>TRBJ1-2|-|TRBV19|-
TGTGCCAGTAGTCTAAGAGGACGGCTTTGGGGCTACACCTTC
CASSLRGRLWGYTF
>TRBJ1-6|-|TRBV28|few
TGTGCCAGCAGCCCTTCCGACACCTATAATTCACCCCTCCACTTT
CASSPSDTYNSPLHF
>TRBJ1-6|TRBD1|TRBV5-5|-
TGTGCCAGCAGCCGGGGACAGGGACCAAATTCACCCCTCCACTTT
CASSRGQGPNSPLHF
>TRBJ2-1|-|TRBV10-1|-
TGCGCCAGCAAGGGCTCCAATAGGGAAGATGAGCAGTTCTTC
CASKGSNREDEQFF
>TRBJ1-1|TRBD1|TRBV7-9|-
TGTGCCAGCAGTCTTACAGGGGTGAACACTGAAGCTTTCTTT
CASSLTGVNTEAFF
>TRBJ2-2|TRBD1|TRBV6-2/TRBV6-3|once
TGTGCCAGCAGTCATAGGACAGGGGGCAAGACCGGGGAGCTGTTTTTT
CASSHRTGGKTGELFF
>TRBJ2-1|TRBD2|TRBV10-3|once
TGTGCCATCAGTGTAACGGGAGGACGCAATGAGCAGTTCTTC
CAISVTGGRNEQFF
>TRBJ2-1|TRBD1|TRBV9|-
TGTGCCAGCAGCGTTCTACAGGGGAGCGATGAGCAGTTCTTC
CASSVLQGSDEQFF
>TRBJ2-6|TRBD1|TRBV7-9|once
TGTGCCAGCAGCTTAGTCGGCAGGGGGCCCTCTGGGGCCAACGTCCTGACTTTC
CASSLVGRGPSGANVLTF
>TRBJ1-1|-|TRBV5-1|-
TGCGCCAGCAGCCCCCGGGGCAGCACTGAAGCTTTCTTT
CASSPRGSTEAFF
>TRBJ1-5|-|TRBV4-2|-
TGTGCCAGCAGCCAAGATGGGGGTAGCAATCAGCCCCAGCATTTT
CASSQDGGSNQPQHF
>TRBJ1-2|-|TRBV3-1/TRBV3-2|-
TGTGCCAGCAGCCCGTGGCGGGGTAACTATGGCTACACCTTC
CASSPWRGNYGYTF
>TRBJ1-2|-|TRBV5-1|many
TGCGCCAGCAGCTTGGACGGACGCTATGGCTACACCTTC
CASSLDGRYGYTF
>TRBJ2-7|-|TRBV6-1|once
TGTGCCAGCCGCCAAGAGGGCTCGCGGTACGAGCAGTACTTC
CASRQEGSRYEQYF